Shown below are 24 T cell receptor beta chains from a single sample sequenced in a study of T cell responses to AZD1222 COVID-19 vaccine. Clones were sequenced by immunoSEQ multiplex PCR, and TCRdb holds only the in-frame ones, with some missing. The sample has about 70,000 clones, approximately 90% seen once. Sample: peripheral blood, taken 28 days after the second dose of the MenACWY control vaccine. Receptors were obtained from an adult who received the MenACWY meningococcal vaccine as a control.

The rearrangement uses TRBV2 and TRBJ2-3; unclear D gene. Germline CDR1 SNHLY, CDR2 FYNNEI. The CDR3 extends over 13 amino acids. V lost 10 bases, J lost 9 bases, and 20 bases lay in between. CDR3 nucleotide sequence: TGTGCCACCCGAGCCGGTGGCGTGCTAACGCAGTATTTT. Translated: CATRAGGVLTQYF.

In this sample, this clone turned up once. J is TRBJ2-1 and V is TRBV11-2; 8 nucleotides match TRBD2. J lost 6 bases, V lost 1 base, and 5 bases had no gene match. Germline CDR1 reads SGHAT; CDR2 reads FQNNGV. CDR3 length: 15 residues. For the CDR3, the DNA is TGTGCCAGCAGCTTAGGGACTAGCAGAGTCAATGAGCAGTTCTTC. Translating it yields CASSLGTSRVNEQFF.

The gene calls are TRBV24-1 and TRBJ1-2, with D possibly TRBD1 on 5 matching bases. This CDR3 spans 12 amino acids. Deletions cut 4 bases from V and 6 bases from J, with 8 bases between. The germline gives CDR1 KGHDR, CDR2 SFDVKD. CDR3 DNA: TGTGCCACCAGTGACCGGGGGGATGGCTACACCTTC. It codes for CATSDRGDGYTF.

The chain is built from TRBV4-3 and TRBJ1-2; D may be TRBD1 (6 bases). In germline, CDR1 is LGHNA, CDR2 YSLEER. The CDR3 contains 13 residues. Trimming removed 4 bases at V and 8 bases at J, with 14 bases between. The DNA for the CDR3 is TGCGCCAGCAGCCGAGGCAGGGGAGGAGGCTACACCTTC. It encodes CASSRGRGGGYTF.

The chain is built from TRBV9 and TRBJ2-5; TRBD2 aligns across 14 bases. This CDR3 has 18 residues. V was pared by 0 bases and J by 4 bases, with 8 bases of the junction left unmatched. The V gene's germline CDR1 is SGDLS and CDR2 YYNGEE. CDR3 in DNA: TGTGCCAGCAGCGTAGGGGGACTAGCGGGAGTTGAGGGAGAGACCCAGTACTTC. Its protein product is CASSVGGLAGVEGETQYF.

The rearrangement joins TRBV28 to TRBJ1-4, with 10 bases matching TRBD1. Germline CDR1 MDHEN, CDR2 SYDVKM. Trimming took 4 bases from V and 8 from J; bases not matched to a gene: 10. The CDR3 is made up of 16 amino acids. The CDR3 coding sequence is TGTGCCAGCAGTTCCCCCGGGACAGGGGCCGTGGAAAAACTGTTTTTT. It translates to CASSSPGTGAVEKLFF.

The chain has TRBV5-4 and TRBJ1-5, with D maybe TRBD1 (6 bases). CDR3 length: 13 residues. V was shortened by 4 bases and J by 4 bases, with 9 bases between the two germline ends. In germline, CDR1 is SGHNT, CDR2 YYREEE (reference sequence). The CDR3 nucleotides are TGTGCCAGCAGCAGAGACAGGAATCAGCCCCAGCATTTT. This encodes CASSRDRNQPQHF.

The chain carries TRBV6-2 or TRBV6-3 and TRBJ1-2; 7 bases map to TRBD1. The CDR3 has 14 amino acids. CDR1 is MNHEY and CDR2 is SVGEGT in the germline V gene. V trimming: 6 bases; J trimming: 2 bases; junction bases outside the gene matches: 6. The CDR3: CASSRGQANYGYTF. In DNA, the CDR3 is TGTGCCAGCAGCCGCGGACAGGCGAACTATGGCTACACCTTC.

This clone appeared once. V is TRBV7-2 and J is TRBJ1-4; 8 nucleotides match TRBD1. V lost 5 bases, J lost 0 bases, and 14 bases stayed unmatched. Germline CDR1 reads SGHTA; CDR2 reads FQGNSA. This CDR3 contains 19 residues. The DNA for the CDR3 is TGTGCCAGCAGCCAAAGGGGGGGACAGGCCTCTGCAACTAATGAAAAACTGTTTTTT. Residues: CASSQRGGQASATNEKLFF.

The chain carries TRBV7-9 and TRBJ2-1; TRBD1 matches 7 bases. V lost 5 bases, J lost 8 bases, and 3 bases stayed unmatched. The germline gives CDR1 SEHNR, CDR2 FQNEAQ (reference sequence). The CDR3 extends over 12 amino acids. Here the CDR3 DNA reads TGTGCCAGCAGCAAGACAGGGTATGAGCAGTTCTTC. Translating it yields CASSKTGYEQFF.

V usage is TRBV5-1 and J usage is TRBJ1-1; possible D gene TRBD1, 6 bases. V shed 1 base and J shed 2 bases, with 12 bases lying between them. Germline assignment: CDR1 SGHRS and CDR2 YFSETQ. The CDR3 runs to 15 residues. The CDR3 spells CASSLIPGTNTEAFF. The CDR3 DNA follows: TGCGCCAGCAGCTTGATACCCGGGACAAACACTGAAGCTTTCTTT. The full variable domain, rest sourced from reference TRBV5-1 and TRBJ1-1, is KAGVTQTPRYLIKTRGQQVTLSCSPISGHRSVSWYQQTPGQGLQFLFEYFSETQRNKGNFPGRFSGRQFSNSRSEMNVSTLELGDSALYLCASSLIPGTNTEAFFGQGTRLTVV.

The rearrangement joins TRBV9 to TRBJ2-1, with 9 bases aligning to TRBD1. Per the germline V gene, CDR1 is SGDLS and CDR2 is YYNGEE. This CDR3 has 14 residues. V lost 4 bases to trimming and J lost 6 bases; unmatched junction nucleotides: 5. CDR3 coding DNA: TGTGCCAGCAGCACAGGGGGCGCCTCCAATGAGCAGTTCTTC. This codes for CASSTGGASNEQFF. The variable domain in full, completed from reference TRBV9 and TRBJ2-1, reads DSGVTQTPKHLITATGQRVTLRCSPRSGDLSVYWYQQSLDQGLQFLIQYYNGEERAKGNILERFSAQQFPDLHSELNLSSLELGDSALYFCASSTGGASNEQFFGPGTRLTVL.

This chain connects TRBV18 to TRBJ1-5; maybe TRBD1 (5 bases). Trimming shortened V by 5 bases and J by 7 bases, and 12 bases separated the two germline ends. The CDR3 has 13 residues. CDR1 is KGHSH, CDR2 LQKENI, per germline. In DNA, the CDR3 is TGTGCCAGCTCAACGGGGGGAGGCCAGCCCCAGCATTTT. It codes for CASSTGGGQPQHF.

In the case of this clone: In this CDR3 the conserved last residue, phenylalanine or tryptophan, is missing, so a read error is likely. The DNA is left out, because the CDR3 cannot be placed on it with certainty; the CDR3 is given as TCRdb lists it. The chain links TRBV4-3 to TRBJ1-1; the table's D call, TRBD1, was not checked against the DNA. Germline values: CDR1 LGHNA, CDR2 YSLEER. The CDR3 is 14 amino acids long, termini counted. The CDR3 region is CASSQAGTGGRLSV.

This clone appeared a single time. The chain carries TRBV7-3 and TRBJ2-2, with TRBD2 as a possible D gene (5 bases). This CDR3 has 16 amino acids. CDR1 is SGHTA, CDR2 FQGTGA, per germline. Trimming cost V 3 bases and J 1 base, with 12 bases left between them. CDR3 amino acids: CASSFNRAGNTGELFF. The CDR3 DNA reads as TGTGCCAGCAGCTTTAATCGGGCGGGGAACACCGGGGAGCTGTTTTTT.

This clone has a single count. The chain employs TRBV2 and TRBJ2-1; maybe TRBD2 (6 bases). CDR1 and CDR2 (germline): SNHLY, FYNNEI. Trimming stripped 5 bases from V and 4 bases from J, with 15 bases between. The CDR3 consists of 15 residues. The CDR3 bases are TGTGCCAGCAGTTCCCCTTTAGCGGTATACAATGAGCAGTTCTTC. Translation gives CASSSPLAVYNEQFF.

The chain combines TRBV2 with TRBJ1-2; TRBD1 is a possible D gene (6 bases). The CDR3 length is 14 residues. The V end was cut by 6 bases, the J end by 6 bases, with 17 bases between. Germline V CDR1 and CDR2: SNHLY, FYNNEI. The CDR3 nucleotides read TGTGCCAGCAGACCCAGGGGATACGTAGATGGCTACACCTTC. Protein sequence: CASRPRGYVDGYTF.

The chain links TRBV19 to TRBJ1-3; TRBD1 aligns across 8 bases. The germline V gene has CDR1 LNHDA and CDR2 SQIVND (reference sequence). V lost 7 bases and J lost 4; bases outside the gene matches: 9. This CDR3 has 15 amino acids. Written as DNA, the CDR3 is TGTGCCAGTACCCCCCGGACAGGGAAAGGAAACACCATATATTTT. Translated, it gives CASTPRTGKGNTIYF.

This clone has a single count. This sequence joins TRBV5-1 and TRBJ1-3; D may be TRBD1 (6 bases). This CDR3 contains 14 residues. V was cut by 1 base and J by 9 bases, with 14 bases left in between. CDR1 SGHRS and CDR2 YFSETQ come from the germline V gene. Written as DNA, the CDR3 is TGCGCCAGCAGCTTGTGGGGACAAAGTGCCACCATATATTTT. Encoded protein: CASSLWGQSATIYF.

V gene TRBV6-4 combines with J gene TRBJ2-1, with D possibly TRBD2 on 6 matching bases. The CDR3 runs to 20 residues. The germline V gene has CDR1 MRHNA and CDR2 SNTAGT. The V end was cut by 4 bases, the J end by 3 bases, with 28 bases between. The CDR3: CASSVGHRLEWGWGYNEQFF. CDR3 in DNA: TGTGCCAGCAGTGTTGGTCACAGACTAGAGTGGGGTTGGGGCTACAATGAGCAGTTCTTC.

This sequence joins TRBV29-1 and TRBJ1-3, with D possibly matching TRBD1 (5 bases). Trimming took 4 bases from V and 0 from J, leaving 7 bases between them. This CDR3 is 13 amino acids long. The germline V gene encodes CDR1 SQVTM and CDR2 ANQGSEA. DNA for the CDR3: TGCAGCGTTGGACAGAACTCTGGAAACACCATATATTTT. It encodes CSVGQNSGNTIYF.

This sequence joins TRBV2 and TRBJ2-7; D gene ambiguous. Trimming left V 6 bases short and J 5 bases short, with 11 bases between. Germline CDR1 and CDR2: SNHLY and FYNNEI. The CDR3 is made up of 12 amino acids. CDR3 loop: CASSFLLDEQYF. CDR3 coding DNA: TGTGCCAGCAGCTTCCTCCTAGACGAGCAGTACTTC.

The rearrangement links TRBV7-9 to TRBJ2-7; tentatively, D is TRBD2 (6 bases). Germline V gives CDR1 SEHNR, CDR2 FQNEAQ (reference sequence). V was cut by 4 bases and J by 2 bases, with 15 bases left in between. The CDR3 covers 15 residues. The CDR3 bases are TGTGCCAGCAGCTCGCGAGCGGGCCCTGCCTACGAGCAGTACTTC. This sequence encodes CASSSRAGPAYEQYF.

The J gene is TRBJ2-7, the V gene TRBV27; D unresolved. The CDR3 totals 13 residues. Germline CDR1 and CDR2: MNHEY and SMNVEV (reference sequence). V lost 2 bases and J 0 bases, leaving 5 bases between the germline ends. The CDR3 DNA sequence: TGTGCCAGCAGTTTACGCCACTCCTACGAGCAGTACTTC. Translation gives CASSLRHSYEQYF.